The sequence of this T cell receptor beta chain was determined in a study of cytomegalovirus exposure and HLA in healthy donors (dated by TCRdb to about 2017). About the study as a whole: An earlier analysis of 587 of the donors reported about 250 Gb of sequence data and around 110 million unique TCR beta sequences from about 179 million T cells. Approximately 300 gigabases of sequencing data and around 80 million unique TCR sequences made up an early release that covered under 750 HLA-typed donors. Among the roughly 410 genotyped donors, 75% to 90% belonged to the genetic ancestry cluster associated with self-reported Caucasian donors. The aim of the study was to test whether cataloging public T cell receptors could identify signatures of past pathogen exposure. The study used immunosequencing to profile the T cell repertoires of hundreds of subjects and linked those repertoires to cytomegalovirus serostatus. In addition to the first cohort of roughly 700 subjects, a separate validation cohort of around 110 different subjects was used. The study combined high-throughput TCR immunosequencing, statistical association of individual TCRs with disease status, and machine learning to predict cytomegalovirus infection status. A later analysis re-examined previously published TCR beta repertoires from 610 or so donors and added high-resolution HLA genotyping to investigate patterns of TCR occurrence. The later analysis used no new phenotypic data to find candidate immune exposures, relying instead on TCR beta sequences and their occurrence across donors. To decide whether each TCR beta V gene segment behaved as functional or pseudogenic, an earlier analysis of approximately 600 of the donors relied on high-throughput TCR beta sequencing. Donor age, sex, ethnicity and CMV serostatus were collected together with the repertoire data. In a later genetic analysis, genome-wide SNP genotypes for about 65% of the roughly 700 donors were used, and that subset was treated as a discovery cohort. All discovery cohort repertoires had been generated using a single sequencing platform. Class I and class II HLA loci were covered by the typing at four-digit resolution. The number of donors typed differed by locus, with about 629-640 for A, B, C, DRB1 and DQB1, more than 500 for DQA1, approximately 570 for DPA1, and over 400 for DPB1. Because of strong linkage in the cohort, five DR-DQ haplotypes were treated as single units for association and clustering. On average, roughly 240,000 unique TCR beta nucleotide sequences were sequenced per donor among about 400 genotyped donors of the cohort, with roughly 18% of those sequences being non-productive. What the authors observed across the whole study: The 87-base-pair reads could not distinguish some IMGT-functional V segments, including TRBV6-2 and TRBV6-3, so those segments were excluded. In an earlier analysis of fewer than 750 of the donors, most TCR beta V segments were observed in productive rearrangements about 87% or about 30% of the time, broadly matching IMGT annotations. The only immune exposure information available for the cohort was CMV serostatus. Some 16 rarely observed V segments, including chromosome 9 orphons, were excluded from the earlier analysis of some 590 of the donors because counts were too low. Most TCR sequences were observed very rarely across donors, whereas some public TCRs were present in many individuals. Sequencing depth was assumed to be roughly uniform across donors in the presence/absence analyses, though that assumption may not hold. In vitro tests confirmed that a few of the cytomegalovirus-associated TCR beta chains recognize cytomegalovirus antigens. Correlated functional status among segregating V segments might be attributable to linkage disequilibrium, but an unknown experimental factor could not be ruled out. A total of about 150 TCR beta chains were listed by the study as associated with cytomegalovirus. Only TCR beta chains were sequenced in this cohort, and the absence of alpha or paired-chain data limited detectable features. In a later analysis, HLA-associated TCR beta chains were found to be more clonally expanded and to have lower generation probabilities than equally common non-associated chains. At a false discovery rate of 0.05, a later analysis linked under 20,000 TCR beta sequences to specific HLA alleles. In a later genetic analysis, a missense DCLRE1C variant was associated with V-gene and J-gene trimming of TCR beta chains, and the association was replicated in an independent cohort. Strong co-occurrence of HLA alleles, especially DR and DQ, made assigning TCR associations to individual alleles difficult. A further reported finding was that TCR beta sequences accurately predicted the HLA-A and HLA-B alleles for most subjects in the first cohort. A later analysis found that most CMV-associated TCR beta chains appeared HLA-restricted, with HLA associations seemingly driven largely by CMV exposure. In a later analysis, TCR association rates were found to vary across HLA loci, with the most associated TCRs seen for DRB1 alleles and the fewest for HLA-C alleles. A later genetic analysis reported fewer N-insertions in productive TCRs among donors in an Asian-associated ancestry cluster than the roughly 640-donor mean. Cytomegalovirus status was reported to be diagnosed by the classifier with high specificity and sensitivity in both the original and validation cohorts. A cluster of highly shared sequence variants was judged likely to be a technical artifact of the sequencing pipeline. A later analysis reported that several top co-occurrence clusters appeared linked to parvovirus B19, influenza, CMV and Epstein-Barr virus. Because some donors lacked HLA typing at each locus, the association tests relied only on the typed subset. The authors suggested that the approach could potentially be generalized to other disease states and immunological phenotypes.

The library was built by means of the immunoSEQ multiplex PCR assay. For the multiplex PCR, a mixture combining 60 forward primers for TCR Vbeta segments and 13 reverse primers for TCR Jbeta segments was used. A multiplex PCR assay on genomic DNA amplified the CDR3 region of rearranged TCR beta genes. Amplified TCR beta libraries were sequenced as 87-base-pair reads on the Illumina HiSeq System. The study's own analysis went as follows. A later analysis counted 65 million to 90 million unique TCR beta chains across the 650 to 700 repertoires, and around 9.9 million of these chains were shared by at least two donors. A nearest-neighbor algorithm error-corrected the raw reads and collapsed the reads into unique sequences, merging closely related sequences to remove PCR and sequencing errors. CDR3 sequences were aligned to IMGT reference sequences to assign V, D and J gene segments. For a sequence to be retained, a match of at least six nucleotides to both a V gene segment and a J gene segment was required. A rearrangement counted as productive if the CDR3 had no stop codons and remained in frame with V and J, and every other rearrangement counted as non-productive. Following IMGT convention, CDR3 was defined as the stretch from the second conserved V-encoded cysteine up to the conserved J-encoded phenylalanine. Sequences without an unambiguous match to a single V gene segment were excluded from the earlier analysis of 450 to 650 of the donors. An earlier analysis of several hundred of the donors called V segments functional above 56.7% productive rearrangements and segregating when the between-donor standard deviation exceeded 5%. A statistical classification framework was built to diagnose cytomegalovirus status from the catalog of TCR beta chain sequences. V and J gene assignment, in a later analysis, came from comparing TCR nucleotide sequences with IMGT/GENE-DB human TR gene sequences. The TCRdist pipeline was used in a later analysis to assign CDR3 sequences and most-parsimonious VDJ recombination scenarios. In a later analysis, every TCR beta chain was defined by the combination of its CDR3 amino acid sequence and its V-gene family, and reads without a unique V-gene family were dropped. A later analysis removed 600 or so highly shared, low-generation-probability nucleotide sequences to deal with suspected cross-contamination and a sequencing artifact. In a later analysis, a clonal expansion index was calculated for each public chain from normalized within-repertoire ranks of inferred template counts. In a later analysis, generation probabilities were computed with a VDJ recombination model fitted to out-of-frame rearrangements, and the resulting probabilities were checked against IGoR. In a later analysis, TCR-TCR, TCR-HLA and TCR-CMV co-occurrence was scored with hypergeometric tests, and a repertoire-size bias correction was applied to TCR pairs. A later analysis estimated false discovery rates by permuting HLA or CMV assignments 20 times. In a later analysis, co-occurring TCRs were grouped using DBSCAN, with TCRdist sequence similarity added in when clustering inside HLA-allele-positive subsets. Repertoires with fewer than 30,000 or more than 120,000 public chains were left out of co-occurrence clustering, as were five repertoires with anomalous nucleotide sharing. This is the immuneACCESS table as TCRdb keeps it, with only in-frame sequences that have V and J called. A part of the clones is gone; compared with another copy, unresolved V genes explain less than half, and the rest is unexplained. That table is the source of V, J and clone size, and D and trimming were worked out from the DNA. The sample yields almost 200,000 clones; less than 80% were counted once. About 4.6% of the sample goes to the ten largest clones.

In total, over 600 healthy bone marrow donors made up the cohort. Cohort members were all nominally healthy when sampled, although unrecorded immune exposures were likely present. The donor was CMV seropositive and belonged to the group of a few hundred seropositive cohort members. Every donor gave a peripheral blood sample, and the peripheral blood mononuclear cells from that sample were used for TCR beta sequencing. Genomic DNA was extracted from the blood cell samples with the Qiagen DNeasy Blood Extraction Kit. This clone was seen a single time. The antigen it binds to is not known. No much larger clone exists at a distance of one base, and base qualities are not known. Trimming takes 3 bases from V and 3 bases from J, and the germline ends sit 6 bases apart. From cysteine to phenylalanine, the CDR3 is 13 amino acids long. Only CDR3 DNA is held: 39 bases, read in frame from base 1. From the germline V gene, CDR1 is SGHTS and CDR2 is YDEGEE.

The chain employs TRBV5-8 and TRBJ1-4; no D gene can be assigned with confidence. The origin of this receptor is a woman aged 25 to 45 in good health and CMV-seropositive. Sequencing was performed on PBMCs. The DNA sequence is given as TGTGCCAGCAGCTCCGGTCCTAATGAAAAACTGTTTTTT. Translated, it reads CASSSGPNEKLFF. The CDR3 plus the reference TRBV5-8 and TRBJ1-4 genes for the other parts give the full variable domain: EAGVTQSPTHLIKTRGQQATLRCSPISGHTSVYWYQQALGLGLQFLLWYDEGEERNRGNFPPRFSGRQFPNYSSELNVNALELEDSALYLCASSSGPNEKLFFGSGTQLSVL.